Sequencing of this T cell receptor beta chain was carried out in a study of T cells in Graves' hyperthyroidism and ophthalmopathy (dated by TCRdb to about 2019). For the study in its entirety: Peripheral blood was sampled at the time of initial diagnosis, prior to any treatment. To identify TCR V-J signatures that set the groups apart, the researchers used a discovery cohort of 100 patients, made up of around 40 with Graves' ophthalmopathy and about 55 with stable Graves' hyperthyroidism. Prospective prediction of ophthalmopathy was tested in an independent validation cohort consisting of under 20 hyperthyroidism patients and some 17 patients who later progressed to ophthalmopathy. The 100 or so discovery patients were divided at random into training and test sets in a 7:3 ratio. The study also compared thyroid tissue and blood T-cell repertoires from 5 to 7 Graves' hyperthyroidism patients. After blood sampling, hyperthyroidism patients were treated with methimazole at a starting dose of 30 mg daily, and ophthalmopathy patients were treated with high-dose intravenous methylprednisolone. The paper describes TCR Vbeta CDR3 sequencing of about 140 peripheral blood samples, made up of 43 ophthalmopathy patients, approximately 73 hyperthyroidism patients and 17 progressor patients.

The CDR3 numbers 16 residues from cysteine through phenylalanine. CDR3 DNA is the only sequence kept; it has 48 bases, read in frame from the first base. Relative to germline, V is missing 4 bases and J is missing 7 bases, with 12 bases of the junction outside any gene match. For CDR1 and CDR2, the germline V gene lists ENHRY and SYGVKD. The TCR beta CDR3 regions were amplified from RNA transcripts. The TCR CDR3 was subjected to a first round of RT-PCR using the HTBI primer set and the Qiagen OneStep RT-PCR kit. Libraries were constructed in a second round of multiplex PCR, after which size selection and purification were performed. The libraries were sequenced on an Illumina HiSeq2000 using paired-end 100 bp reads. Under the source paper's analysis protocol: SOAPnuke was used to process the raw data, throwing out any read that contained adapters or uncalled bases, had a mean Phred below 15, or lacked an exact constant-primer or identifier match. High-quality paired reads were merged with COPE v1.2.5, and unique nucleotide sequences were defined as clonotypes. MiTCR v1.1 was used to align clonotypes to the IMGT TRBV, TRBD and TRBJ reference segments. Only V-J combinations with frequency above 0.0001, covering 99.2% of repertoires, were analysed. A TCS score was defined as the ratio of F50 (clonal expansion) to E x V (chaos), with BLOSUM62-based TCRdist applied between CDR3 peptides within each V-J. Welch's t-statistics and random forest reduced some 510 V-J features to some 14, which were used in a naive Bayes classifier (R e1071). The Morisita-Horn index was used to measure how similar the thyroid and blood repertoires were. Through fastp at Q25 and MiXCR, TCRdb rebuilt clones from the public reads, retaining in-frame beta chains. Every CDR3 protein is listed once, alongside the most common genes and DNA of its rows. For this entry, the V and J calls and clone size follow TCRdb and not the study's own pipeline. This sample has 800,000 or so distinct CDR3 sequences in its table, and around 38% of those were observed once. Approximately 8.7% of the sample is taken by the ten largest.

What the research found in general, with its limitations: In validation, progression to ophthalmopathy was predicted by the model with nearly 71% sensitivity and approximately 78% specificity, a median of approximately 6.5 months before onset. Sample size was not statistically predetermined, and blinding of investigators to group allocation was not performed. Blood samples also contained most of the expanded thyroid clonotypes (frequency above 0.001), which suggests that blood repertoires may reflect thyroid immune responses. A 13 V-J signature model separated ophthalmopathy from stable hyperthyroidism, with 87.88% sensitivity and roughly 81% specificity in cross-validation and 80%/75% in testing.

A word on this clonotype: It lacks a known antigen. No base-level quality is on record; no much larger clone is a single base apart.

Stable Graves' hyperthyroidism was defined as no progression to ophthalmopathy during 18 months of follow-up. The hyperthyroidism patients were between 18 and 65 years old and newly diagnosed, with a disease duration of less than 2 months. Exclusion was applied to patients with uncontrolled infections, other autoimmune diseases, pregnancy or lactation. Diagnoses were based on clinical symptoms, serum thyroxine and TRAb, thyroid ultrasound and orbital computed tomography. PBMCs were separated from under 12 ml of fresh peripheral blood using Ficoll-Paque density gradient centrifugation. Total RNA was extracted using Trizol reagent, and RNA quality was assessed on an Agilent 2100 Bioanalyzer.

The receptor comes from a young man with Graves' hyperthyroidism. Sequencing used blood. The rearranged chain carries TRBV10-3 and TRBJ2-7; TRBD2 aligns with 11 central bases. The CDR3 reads CAISGSGRENTGEQYF. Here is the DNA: TGTGCCATCAGTGGTAGCGGGAGGGAGAACACCGGGGAGCAGTACTTC.